The T cell receptor (beta chain) under discussion was sequenced for a study of PD-1 blockade in mismatch repair-deficient tumors (dated by TCRdb to 2015 to 2018). Study-level background: Between late 2013 and September 2016, the trial enrolled around 91 consecutive patients with 12 mismatch repair-deficient cancer types, every one of whom had been previously treated and was progressing. Tumor-associated T cell clones in the peripheral blood of patients responding to PD-1 blockade were tracked using deep sequencing of TCR CDR3 regions. Summary of the overall study and its limitations: Rapid expansion after pembrolizumab followed by contraction, generally before radiologic responses, was shown by tumor-resident clones, which were often undetectable in blood before treatment.

Looking up the germline V gene (reference sequence) yields CDR1 GTSNPN and CDR2 SVGIG. Trimming leaves V shorter by 2 bases and J shorter by 8 bases, with the junction holding 5 bases beyond the gene matches. From the cysteine through the phenylalanine, the CDR3 covers 14 amino acids. The sequence is cut down to CDR3 DNA, 42 bases in frame from base 1. For every enrolled patient, mismatch repair deficiency was confirmed by either polymerase chain reaction or immunohistochemistry. TCR sequencing was performed for a few patients who responded to pembrolizumab therapy. In the phase II trial, pembrolizumab PD-1 blockade was tested prospectively in advanced mismatch repair-deficient cancers, no matter which tissue of origin the cancers came from. Peripheral blood T cell samples were gathered serially, both before PD-1 blockade started and at multiple time points afterward. Blood sampling times were reported as weeks after the first pembrolizumab dose.

This clone was counted once. This clone's antigen is unknown. No base quality information exists; no much larger clone differs at one position. Receptor amplification or capture employed the immunoSEQ multiplex PCR assay. TCRdb's version of the immuneACCESS table is confined to in-frame rearrangements and falls short of the full clone set. An unresolved V gene accounts for under half of the shortfall where checked; the remainder is of unknown origin. In this sample the table shows 35,000 to 40,000 clones, around 79% of which occur a single time. The ten largest clones add up to approximately 22% of the sample.

Sequencing was performed on peripheral blood, taken 4 weeks after starting pembrolizumab. The rearranged segments are TRBV30 and TRBJ1-4, and TRBD1 aligns with 10 junction nucleotides. The sequence was obtained from an adult with mismatch repair-deficient cancer. The CDR3 loop reads CAWSRQGAPEKLFF. DNA sequence: TGTGCCTGGAGTCGACAGGGGGCGCCCGAAAAACTGTTTTTT.